This TCR beta chain was found in a study of T cell responses to AZD1222 COVID-19 vaccine. The wider study: Analysis merged second doses at about 4 or about 12 weeks.

Some clones are missing from TCRdb's copy, which holds only in-frame ones; the method was immunoSEQ multiplex PCR. The sample has about 180,000 clones; around 89% are singletons. Trimming took 9 bases from V and 5 from J, leaving 16 bases between them. There are 13 residues in the CDR3. Notes on the study in general: Repertoire sampling happened only post peak T cell response. The donors showed a predominance of white British ancestry and of females, with possible underestimation of clonal diversity.

Comment on this clone: Antigen unknown.

The sample in question was peripheral blood, obtained on day 0 of AZD1222 vaccination. This TCR came from an adult in good health. This chain uses TRBV12-3 or TRBV12-4 with TRBJ1-2; maybe TRBD1 (5 bases). CDR3 sequence: CASGLGVSYGYTF. The CDR3 nucleotides read TGTGCCAGTGGATTGGGGGTTTCTTATGGCTACACCTTC.